The rows below give T cell receptor beta chains drawn from one sample of a study of Graves' ophthalmopathy and Graves' hyperthyroidism. TCRdb reanalysed the multiplex PCR reads using MiXCR and keeps one entry per CDR3 protein. The sample has 900,000 to 1,200,000 distinct CDR3 sequences, 35% to 40% seen once. Sequencing used peripheral blood or thyroid tissue (not recorded which). These receptors came from an adult man with Graves' hyperthyroidism. CDR3s include the opening cysteine and the closing phenylalanine or tryptophan. The order of the fields is V gene, CDR3 length, J gene, D gene, clone size, CDR3 protein, CDR3 DNA. A D gene is named only where the DNA matches it firmly. Clone size is not always given. Where it is, it says once, few, many or a class for expanded clones.

V gene: TRBV6-1
CDR3 length: 14
J gene: TRBJ1-5
D gene: -
clone size: many
CDR3 protein: CASTTEISNQPQHF
CDR3 DNA: TGTGCCAGTACAACAGAGATTAGCAATCAGCCCCAGCATTTT

V gene: TRBV11-2
CDR3 length: 15
J gene: TRBJ2-5
D gene: -
clone size: many
CDR3 protein: CASSRGGESQETQYF
CDR3 DNA: TGTGCCAGCAGCCGCGGTGGGGAGAGCCAAGAGACCCAGTACTTC

V gene: TRBV29-1
CDR3 length: 11
J gene: TRBJ2-7
D gene: TRBD1
clone size: many
CDR3 protein: CSVLTGTEQYF
CDR3 DNA: TGCAGCGTTTTGACAGGGACCGAGCAGTACTTC

V gene: TRBV20-1
CDR3 length: 14
J gene: TRBJ1-1
D gene: -
clone size: few
CDR3 protein: CSARETGRDTEAFF
CDR3 DNA: TGCAGTGCTAGAGAAACCGGGAGGGACACTGAAGCTTTCTTT

V gene: TRBV7-9
CDR3 length: 16
J gene: TRBJ2-2
D gene: -
clone size: -
CDR3 protein: CASSHSPYQYAGELFF
CDR3 DNA: TGTGCCAGCAGTCATTCGCCATACCAGTATGCCGGGGAGCTGTTTTTT

V gene: TRBV6-5
CDR3 length: 13
J gene: TRBJ2-5
D gene: TRBD1
clone size: few
CDR3 protein: CASRTGGWETQYF
CDR3 DNA: TGTGCCAGCAGAACAGGGGGCTGGGAGACCCAGTACTTC

V gene: TRBV2
CDR3 length: 14
J gene: TRBJ1-1
D gene: -
clone size: -
CDR3 protein: CASRRVGEGTEAFF
CDR3 DNA: TGTGCCAGCAGACGGGTCGGGGAAGGCACTGAAGCTTTCTTT

V gene: TRBV20-1
CDR3 length: 17
J gene: TRBJ2-5
D gene: TRBD2
clone size: -
CDR3 protein: CSATGLGLAGGVVTQYF
CDR3 DNA: TGCAGTGCCACCGGGTTGGGGCTAGCGGGGGGGGTGGTGACCCAGTACTTC

V gene: TRBV29-1
CDR3 length: 12
J gene: TRBJ1-4
D gene: -
clone size: -
CDR3 protein: CSRGQVDEKLFF
CDR3 DNA: TGCAGCCGGGGACAAGTAGATGAAAAACTGTTTTTT

V gene: TRBV10-3
CDR3 length: 15
J gene: TRBJ2-7
D gene: -
clone size: -
CDR3 protein: CAISEAGQEGNEQYF
CDR3 DNA: TGTGCCATCAGTGAGGCTGGGCAGGAGGGGAACGAGCAGTACTTC

V gene: TRBV15
CDR3 length: 14
J gene: TRBJ2-7
D gene: -
clone size: many
CDR3 protein: CATSSLREGLGQYF
CDR3 DNA: TGTGCCACCAGCAGCCTAAGAGAGGGACTGGGGCAGTACTTC

V gene: TRBV19
CDR3 length: 17
J gene: TRBJ1-6
D gene: TRBD1
clone size: few
CDR3 protein: CASSNPQGAKVNSPLHF
CDR3 DNA: TGTGCCAGCTCCAACCCACAGGGGGCAAAAGTAAATTCACCCCTCCACTTT

V gene: TRBV10-3
CDR3 length: 15
J gene: TRBJ2-7
D gene: -
clone size: -
CDR3 protein: CAISGGAGPSYEQYF
CDR3 DNA: TGTGCCATCAGTGGGGGAGCAGGACCCTCCTACGAGCAGTACTTC

V gene: TRBV7-9
CDR3 length: 14
J gene: TRBJ1-1
D gene: -
clone size: many
CDR3 protein: CASSLEQGSTEAFF
CDR3 DNA: TGTGCCAGCAGCTTAGAACAGGGCAGCACTGAAGCTTTCTTT

V gene: TRBV2
CDR3 length: 17
J gene: TRBJ1-5
D gene: -
clone size: -
CDR3 protein: CASAGGVGLYSNQPQHF
CDR3 DNA: TGTGCCAGCGCCGGGGGTGTGGGGCTATATAGCAATCAGCCCCAGCATTTT

V gene: TRBV28
CDR3 length: 15
J gene: TRBJ1-5
D gene: -
clone size: many
CDR3 protein: CASTPRGWDNQPQHF
CDR3 DNA: TGTGCCAGCACCCCCCGAGGGTGGGACAATCAGCCCCAGCATTTT

V gene: TRBV6-5
CDR3 length: 13
J gene: TRBJ1-1
D gene: -
clone size: many
CDR3 protein: CASSYEQVTEAFF
CDR3 DNA: TGTGCCAGCAGTTATGAACAGGTCACTGAAGCTTTCTTT

V gene: TRBV20-1
CDR3 length: 17
J gene: TRBJ1-6
D gene: TRBD1
clone size: many
CDR3 protein: CSATGSGTTGSYSPLHF
CDR3 DNA: TGCAGTGCTACGGGAAGTGGGACGACAGGGAGTTATTCACCCCTCCACTTT

V gene: TRBV29-1
CDR3 length: 14
J gene: TRBJ2-7
D gene: TRBD2
clone size: -
CDR3 protein: CSVRASGGARVQYF
CDR3 DNA: TGCAGCGTAAGGGCTAGCGGAGGGGCTCGCGTGCAGTACTTC

V gene: TRBV5-6
CDR3 length: 15
J gene: TRBJ2-7
D gene: TRBD2
clone size: -
CDR3 protein: CASTPSPGLVNEQYF
CDR3 DNA: TGTGCCAGCACCCCCTCCCCGGGACTAGTTAACGAGCAGTACTTC

V gene: TRBV6-5
CDR3 length: 13
J gene: TRBJ1-2
D gene: -
clone size: -
CDR3 protein: CASRGTSNYGYTF
CDR3 DNA: TGTGCCAGCAGAGGGACATCGAACTATGGCTACACCTTC

V gene: TRBV12-3/TRBV12-4
CDR3 length: 14
J gene: TRBJ2-7
D gene: TRBD2
clone size: -
CDR3 protein: CASSREGGSCEQYF
CDR3 DNA: TGTGCCAGCAGTCGCGAGGGAGGGAGCTGCGAGCAGTACTTC

V gene: TRBV4-3
CDR3 length: 14
J gene: TRBJ2-7
D gene: -
clone size: few
CDR3 protein: CASSRELRRYEQYF
CDR3 DNA: TGCGCCAGCAGCCGAGAACTAAGGAGATACGAGCAGTACTTC

V gene: TRBV7-9
CDR3 length: 16
J gene: TRBJ2-7
D gene: TRBD1
clone size: many
CDR3 protein: CASSEPNGTVVYEQYF
CDR3 DNA: TGTGCCAGCAGCGAACCCAATGGGACAGTAGTCTACGAGCAGTACTTC

V gene: TRBV20-1
CDR3 length: 13
J gene: TRBJ1-1
D gene: -
clone size: -
CDR3 protein: CSAQRGANTEAFF
CDR3 DNA: TGCAGTGCGCAACGGGGGGCTAACACTGAAGCTTTCTTT

V gene: TRBV7-4
CDR3 length: 13
J gene: TRBJ1-1
D gene: -
clone size: -
CDR3 protein: CASSDTKKYEAFF
CDR3 DNA: TGTGCCAGCAGCGACACCAAGAAATATGAAGCTTTCTTT

V gene: TRBV20-1
CDR3 length: 14
J gene: TRBJ2-2
D gene: -
clone size: -
CDR3 protein: CSASGPLATGELFF
CDR3 DNA: TGCAGTGCTTCCGGGCCACTGGCGACCGGGGAGCTGTTTTTT

V gene: TRBV5-1
CDR3 length: 17
J gene: TRBJ1-1
D gene: TRBD1
clone size: many
CDR3 protein: CASSTPGDRGMRTEAFF
CDR3 DNA: TGCGCCAGCAGCACCCCTGGGGACAGGGGTATGAGGACTGAAGCTTTCTTT